This section outlines one TCR beta chain sequence together with its context. What it recognizes is unknown. Germline-derived CDR1 and CDR2 are SEHNR and FQNEAQ (reference sequence). The germline V and J ends were trimmed by 3 bases and 1 base, with 9 bases remaining between them. This CDR3 has 14 amino acids. This sample was taken from a study of post-analysis software for immune sequencing data. Looking at the study overall: Relapsing-remitting, secondary progressive and progressive-relapsing forms of multiple sclerosis all featured among disease courses. Study-wide points: Relative to controls, patients had about five TRBV segments at higher frequency, with TRBV5-6, TRBV5-1 and TRBV20-1 among these. Patients with multiple sclerosis recorded significantly lower normalized Chao1 diversity than controls, the study found. Strong co-clustering by F measure was evident for samples that had been prepared in the same batch.

Prepared libraries of TCR beta cDNA carried unique molecular identifiers. About 500,000 cDNA molecules were obtained per 1 to 10 million input T cells. TCRdb passed the PCR reads through MiXCR, listing each CDR3 protein once. The sample includes roughly 650,000 distinct CDR3 sequences, 59% of them seen just once. Sequenced input: blood. This rearrangement joins TRBV7-9 to TRBJ1-1, with D hard to call. This TCR was sampled from a girl aged 2-10 years with multiple sclerosis. CDR3 amino acids: CASSFLYENTEAFF. The CDR3 nucleotides read TGTGCCAGCAGCTTTTTATATGAGAACACTGAAGCTTTCTTT.